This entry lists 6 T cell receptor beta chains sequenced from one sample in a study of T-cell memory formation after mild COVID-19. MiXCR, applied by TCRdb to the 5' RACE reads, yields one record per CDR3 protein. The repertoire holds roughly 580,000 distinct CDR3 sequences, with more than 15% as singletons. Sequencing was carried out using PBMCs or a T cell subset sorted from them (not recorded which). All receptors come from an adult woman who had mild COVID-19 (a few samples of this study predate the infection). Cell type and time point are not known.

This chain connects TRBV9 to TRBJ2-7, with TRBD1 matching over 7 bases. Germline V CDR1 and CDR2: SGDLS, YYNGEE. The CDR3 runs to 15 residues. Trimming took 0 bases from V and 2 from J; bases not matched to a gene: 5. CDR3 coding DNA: TGTGCCAGCAGCGTAGGACAGGGCTCCCCCTACGAGCAGTACTTC. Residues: CASSVGQGSPYEQYF. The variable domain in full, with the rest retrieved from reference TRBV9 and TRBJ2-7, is DSGVTQTPKHLITATGQRVTLRCSPRSGDLSVYWYQQSLDQGLQFLIQYYNGEERAKGNILERFSAQQFPDLHSELNLSSLELGDSALYFCASSVGQGSPYEQYFGPGTRLTVT.

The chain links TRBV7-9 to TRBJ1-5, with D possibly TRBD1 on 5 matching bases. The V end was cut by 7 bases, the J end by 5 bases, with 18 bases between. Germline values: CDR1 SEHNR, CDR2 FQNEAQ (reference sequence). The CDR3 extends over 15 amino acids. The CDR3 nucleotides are TGTGCCAGCATGGACGGACGACTAGGGGATCAGCCCCAGCATTTT. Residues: CASMDGRLGDQPQHF.

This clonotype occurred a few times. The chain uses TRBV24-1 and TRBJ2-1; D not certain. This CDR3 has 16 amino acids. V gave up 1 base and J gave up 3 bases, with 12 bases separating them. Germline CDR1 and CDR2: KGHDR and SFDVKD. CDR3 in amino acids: CATSDFKPGVYNEQFF. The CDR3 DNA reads TGTGCCACCAGTGATTTTAAGCCGGGTGTCTACAATGAGCAGTTCTTC.

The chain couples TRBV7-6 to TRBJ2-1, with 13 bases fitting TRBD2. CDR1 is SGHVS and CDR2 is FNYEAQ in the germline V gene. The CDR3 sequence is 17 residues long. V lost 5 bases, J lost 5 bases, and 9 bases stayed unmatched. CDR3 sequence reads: CASSATSGGVINNEQFF. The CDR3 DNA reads TGTGCCAGCAGCGCCACTAGCGGGGGGGTGATAAACAATGAGCAGTTCTTC.

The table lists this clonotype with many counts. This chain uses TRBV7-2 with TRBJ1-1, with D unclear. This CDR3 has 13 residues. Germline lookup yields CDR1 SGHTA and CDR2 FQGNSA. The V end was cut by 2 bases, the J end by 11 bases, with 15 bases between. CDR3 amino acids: CASSLPVPGFAFF. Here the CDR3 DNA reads TGTGCCAGCAGCTTACCGGTACCGGGGTTTGCTTTCTTT.

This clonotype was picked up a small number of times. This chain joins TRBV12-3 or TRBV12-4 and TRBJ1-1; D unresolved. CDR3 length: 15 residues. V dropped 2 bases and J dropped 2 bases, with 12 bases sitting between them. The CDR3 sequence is CASSLISRPNTEAFF. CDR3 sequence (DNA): TGTGCCAGCAGTTTAATTAGTAGGCCTAACACTGAAGCTTTCTTT.